Each of the 27 T cell receptor beta chains below was sequenced from the same sample in a study of blood T cell repertoires in COVID-19. Repertoires were generated with immunoSEQ multiplex PCR, while TCRdb's copy carries only in-frame clones and drops some. The sample carries some 340,000 clones, more than 85% recorded once. Sequenced sample: PBMCs or T cells enriched from blood (not recorded which). The receptors derive from a woman aged 25 to 39 who had been exposed to COVID-19.

The chain employs TRBV24-1 and TRBJ1-2; 10 bases line up with TRBD1. CDR1 is KGHDR and CDR2 is SFDVKD in the germline V gene. The ends lost 3 bases at V and 2 bases at J; junction bases unmatched: 8. This CDR3 contains 17 residues. Written as DNA, the CDR3 is TGTGCCACCAGTGATCATCGGACAGGGGGATGGAACTATGGCTACACCTTC. Protein sequence: CATSDHRTGGWNYGYTF.

This chain links TRBV29-1 with TRBJ2-7; D is ambiguous. V dropped 7 bases and J dropped 4 bases, with 11 bases sitting between them. Per germline, CDR1 SQVTM and CDR2 ANQGSEA. The length of the CDR3 is 11 residues. The CDR3 coding sequence is TGCAGCGCTACCCTCAGGTACGAGCAGTACTTC. Its translation is CSATLRYEQYF.

The chain carries TRBV19 and TRBJ2-3; 9 nucleotides agree with TRBD1. The germline CDR1 and CDR2 sequences are LNHDA and SQIVND (reference sequence). Unmatched junction bases numbered 4, after V lost 3 bases and J lost 3 bases. The CDR3 length is 15 residues. For the CDR3, the DNA is TGTGCCAGTAGTATGGGGACAGGGTTGACAGATACGCAGTATTTT. As protein: CASSMGTGLTDTQYF.

J is TRBJ1-5 and V is TRBV7-9; weak D call: TRBD1 (5 bases). V lost 1 base and J lost 6, with 7 bases in between. Germline CDR1 is SEHNR and CDR2 is FQNEAQ (reference sequence). The CDR3 sequence is 13 residues long. This CDR3 reads CASSLGGLQPQHF. DNA for the CDR3: TGTGCCAGCAGCTTAGGGGGCCTTCAGCCCCAGCATTTT.

The V and J genes are TRBV2 and TRBJ1-1, with no clear D. Trimming shortened V by 4 bases and J by 3 bases, and 3 bases separated the two germline ends. CDR1 is SNHLY and CDR2 is FYNNEI in the germline V gene. This CDR3 has 11 residues. CDR3 in amino acids: CASSVDTEAFF. CDR3 coding DNA: TGTGCCAGCAGTGTAGACACTGAAGCTTTCTTT.

J is TRBJ1-2 and V is TRBV3-1 (or the pseudogene TRBV3-2), with 7 bases aligning to TRBD1. The V gene end was trimmed by 4 bases and the J gene end by 7 bases; junction bases not matched to a gene: 12. CDR3 length equals 15 residues. Germline assignment: CDR1 LGHDT and CDR2 YNNKEL (reference sequence). The CDR3 DNA follows: TGTGCCAGCAGCCCGACAGACAGGGTCGTGGGTGGCTACACCTTC. This codes for CASSPTDRVVGGYTF.

DNA of the CDR3: TGTGCCAGCAGTTACCGGAGCGGGGGGGTGGAAGGCTACACCTTC. Translating gives CASSYRSGGVEGYTF. This chain connects TRBV6-6 to TRBJ1-2; D might be TRBD1 (5 bases). This CDR3 is 15 amino acids long. The V end lost 2 bases, the J end lost 8 bases, and 18 bases lay between the germline ends. Germline CDR1 reads MNHNY; CDR2 reads SVGAGI (reference sequence).

This clone was detected once. The chain recombines TRBV7-9 with TRBJ1-5, with 7 bases identical to TRBD1. The CDR3 length is 14 residues. Germline V gene data show CDR1 as SEHNR and CDR2 as FQNEAQ (reference sequence). Trimming removed 1 base from V and 11 bases from J; junction bases left unmatched: 8. CDR3 sequence (DNA): TGTGCCAGCAGCTTAGGACAGGGTCCATTGGCCCAGCATTTT. It is translated as CASSLGQGPLAQHF.

V and J are TRBV5-1 and TRBJ1-4; D perhaps matches TRBD1 (5 bases). Germline lookup yields CDR1 SGHRS and CDR2 YFSETQ. The CDR3 runs 14 residues. Trimming removed 4 bases at V and 0 bases at J, with 7 bases between. CDR3 amino acids: CASSQGSTNEKLFF. DNA of the CDR3: TGCGCCAGCAGCCAGGGCTCAACTAATGAAAAACTGTTTTTT.

V usage is TRBV9 and J usage is TRBJ2-2; D gene unclear. CDR1 and CDR2 (germline): SGDLS, YYNGEE. This CDR3 contains 15 residues. The V end lost 3 bases, the J end lost 0 bases, and 9 bases lay between the germline ends. The DNA of the CDR3 is TGTGCCAGCAGCGAAACTCCCACGAACACCGGGGAGCTGTTTTTT. The encoded protein is CASSETPTNTGELFF.

The chain couples TRBV7-3 to TRBJ2-3; D possibly corresponds to TRBD2 (5 bases). Trimming took 5 bases from V and 3 from J, leaving 12 bases between them. This CDR3 contains 14 residues. Per the germline V gene, CDR1 is SGHTA and CDR2 is FQGTGA. The CDR3: CASSPAARTDTQYF. The CDR3 nucleotides are TGTGCCAGCAGCCCAGCGGCGAGGACAGATACGCAGTATTTT.

The V call is TRBV19, the J call TRBJ1-4; the match to TRBD1 covers 7 bases. The CDR3 is made up of 14 amino acids. Germline CDR1 reads LNHDA; CDR2 reads SQIVND (reference sequence). With V trimmed by 7 bases and J by 7 bases, 9 bases remained unmatched. Written as DNA, the CDR3 is TGTGCCAGTAAGATCTCAGGGGGGAGTGAAAAACTGTTTTTT. Encoded protein: CASKISGGSEKLFF.

The chain combines TRBV7-6 with TRBJ1-2; 8 bases align to TRBD1. V gave up 5 bases and J gave up 2 bases; unmatched junction bases: 10. The CDR3 consists of 16 residues. Per germline, CDR1 SGHVS and CDR2 FNYEAQ. CDR3 nucleotide sequence: TGTGCCAGCAGCCAACAGACAGGGGTGGGGAACTATGGCTACACCTTC. It translates to CASSQQTGVGNYGYTF.

The chain recombines TRBV6-2 or TRBV6-3 with TRBJ1-3; D not certain. Deletions cut 2 bases from V and 7 bases from J, with 3 bases between. The CDR3 extends over 11 amino acids. From germline, CDR1 is MNHEY and CDR2 SVGEGT. CDR3: CASSYLNTIYF. In DNA form, the CDR3 reads TGTGCCAGCAGTTACCTGAACACCATATATTTT.

Relative to its sample, this clone is medium-sized. The CDR3 spells CASSPPAQGQYEQYF. CDR3 in DNA: TGTGCCAGCTCCCCCCCGGCACAGGGGCAGTACGAGCAGTACTTC. The J gene is TRBJ2-7, the V gene TRBV18, with TRBD1 matching over 7 bases. The J segment lost 4 bases and the V segment lost 6 bases, leaving 12 bases of the junction unmatched. In germline, CDR1 is KGHSH, CDR2 LQKENI. The CDR3 length is 15 residues.

The rearrangement links TRBV4-2 to TRBJ1-2; TRBD1 agrees at 10 bases. CDR3 length: 15 amino acids. Germline-derived CDR1 and CDR2 are LGHNA and YNFKEQ. V shed 3 bases and J 4 bases; nucleotides not matched to a gene: 5. The CDR3 nucleotides are TGTGCCAGCAGCCAGACAGGGGGCGCTGCCTATGGCTACACCTTC. Its translation is CASSQTGGAAYGYTF.

This CDR3 reads CASSGQGWEDTQYF. In DNA form, the CDR3 reads TGTGCCAGCAGTGGACAGGGATGGGAAGATACGCAGTATTTT. V and J are TRBV6-1 and TRBJ2-3; 7 bases fit TRBD1. Losses at the gene ends were 4 bases for V and 5 bases for J; bases not matched to a gene: 6. This CDR3 region has 14 residues. The germline CDR1 and CDR2 sequences are MNHNS and SASEGT.

This clone was recorded a few times. The gene calls are TRBV5-1 and TRBJ2-3; D is uncertain. The CDR3 spans 12 residues. CDR1 SGHRS and CDR2 YFSETQ come from the germline V gene. Deletions cut 6 bases from V and 0 bases from J, with 5 bases between. CDR3 amino acids: CASTLSTDTQYF. For the CDR3, the DNA is TGCGCCAGCACCCTCAGCACAGATACGCAGTATTTT.

This chain links TRBV28 with TRBJ1-1, with D perhaps TRBD1 (5 bases). CDR3 length equals 16 residues. CDR1 is MDHEN, CDR2 SYDVKM, per germline. The V end was cut by 3 bases, the J end by 3 bases, with 17 bases between. As DNA, the CDR3 is TGTGCCAGCAGTTTGGTACGAGGGGCGGGAGACACTGAAGCTTTCTTT. Its translation is CASSLVRGAGDTEAFF.

The chain is built from TRBV10-3 and TRBJ1-5; tentatively, D is TRBD1 (5 bases). V was cut by 4 bases and J by 1 base, with 8 bases left in between. Germline CDR1 and CDR2: ENHRY and SYGVKD. The CDR3 is made up of 14 amino acids. DNA of the CDR3: TGTGCCATCAGTGCAGCAGGGAGCAATCAGCCCCAGCATTTT. Residues: CAISAAGSNQPQHF.

The chain joins TRBV19 to TRBJ1-2; D perhaps matches TRBD1 (6 bases). The CDR3 consists of 15 residues. Germline assignment: CDR1 LNHDA and CDR2 SQIVND (reference sequence). Trimming cost V 4 bases and J 6 bases, with 18 bases left between them. The CDR3 sequence is CASSSRDTSYHGYTF. Written as DNA, the CDR3 is TGTGCCAGTAGTAGCCGGGACACCTCTTACCATGGCTACACCTTC.

The V gene is TRBV11-2, the J gene TRBJ1-2; the match to TRBD1 covers 7 bases. In germline, CDR1 is SGHAT, CDR2 FQNNGV. The CDR3 contains 16 residues. V gave up 1 base and J gave up 4 bases; unmatched junction bases: 9. The CDR3 here is CASSLGLRGRVYGYTF. The DNA for the CDR3 is TGTGCCAGCAGCTTAGGGTTGAGGGGGCGCGTCTATGGCTACACCTTC.

The CDR3 DNA reads as TGTGCCAGCAGTCTGGGAAGGACTAGCTTTGTCACAGATACGCAGTATTTT. It yields the protein CASSLGRTSFVTDTQYF. This chain uses TRBV3-1 (or the pseudogene TRBV3-2) with TRBJ2-3; 8 bases are shared with TRBD2. Trimming removed 6 bases from V and 2 bases from J; junction bases left unmatched: 13. Looked up from germline, CDR1 is LGHDT and CDR2 is YNNKEL (reference sequence). The CDR3 is 17 amino acids.

This chain uses TRBV6-4 with TRBJ1-6; weak D call: TRBD1 (5 bases). CDR3 length: 13 amino acids. Trimming left V 7 bases short and J 5 bases short, with 9 bases between. CDR1 MRHNA and CDR2 SNTAGT come from the germline V gene. CDR3 amino acids: CASIPGNNSPLHF. As DNA, the CDR3 is TGTGCCAGCATCCCAGGGAATAATTCACCCCTCCACTTT.

This clone has just one count. CDR3 nucleotides: TGCAGCGTCGGGGATGGCAATCAGCCCCAGCATTTT. Residues: CSVGDGNQPQHF. The chain couples TRBV29-1 to TRBJ1-5; D uncertain. Germline V lookup: CDR1 SQVTM, CDR2 ANQGSEA. The CDR3 totals 12 residues. The V end lost 6 bases, the J end lost 2 bases, and 8 bases lay between the germline ends.

The chain uses TRBV9 and TRBJ2-3; tentative D call: TRBD1 (6 bases). V gave up 0 bases and J gave up 6 bases, with 14 bases separating them. This CDR3 has 15 residues. The germline V gene has CDR1 SGDLS and CDR2 YYNGEE. The DNA of the CDR3 is TGTGCCAGCAGCGTAGGCAGGGGTCGGGATGATACGCAGTATTTT. Amino acids: CASSVGRGRDDTQYF. Combining the CDR3 with reference TRBV9 and TRBJ2-3 gives the whole variable domain DSGVTQTPKHLITATGQRVTLRCSPRSGDLSVYWYQQSLDQGLQFLIQYYNGEERAKGNILERFSAQQFPDLHSELNLSSLELGDSALYFCASSVGRGRDDTQYFGPGTRLTVL.

The V call is TRBV5-1, the J call TRBJ1-3; D unclear. Trimming removed 0 bases at V and 0 bases at J, with 10 bases between. Germline CDR1 reads SGHRS; CDR2 reads YFSETQ. This CDR3 comprises 16 residues. CDR3 region: CASSLGGQYSGNTIYF. CDR3 coding DNA: TGCGCCAGCAGCTTGGGCGGGCAGTACTCTGGAAACACCATATATTTT.